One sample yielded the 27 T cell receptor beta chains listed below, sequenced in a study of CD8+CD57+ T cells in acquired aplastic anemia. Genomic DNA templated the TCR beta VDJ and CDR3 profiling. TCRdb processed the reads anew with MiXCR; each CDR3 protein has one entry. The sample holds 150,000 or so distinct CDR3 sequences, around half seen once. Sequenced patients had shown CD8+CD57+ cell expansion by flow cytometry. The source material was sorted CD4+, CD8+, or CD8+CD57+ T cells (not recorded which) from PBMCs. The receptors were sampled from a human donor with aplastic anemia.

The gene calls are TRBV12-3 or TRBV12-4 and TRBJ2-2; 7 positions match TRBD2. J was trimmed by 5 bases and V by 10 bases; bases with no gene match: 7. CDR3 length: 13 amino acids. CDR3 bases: TGTGCCACTGGAAACGGGGGGACCGGGGAGCTGTTTTTT. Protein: CATGNGGTGELFF.

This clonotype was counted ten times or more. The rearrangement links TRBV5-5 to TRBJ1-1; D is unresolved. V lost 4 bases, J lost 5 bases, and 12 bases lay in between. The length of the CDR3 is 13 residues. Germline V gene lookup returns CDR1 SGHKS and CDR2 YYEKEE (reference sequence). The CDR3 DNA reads TGTGCCAGCAGCCCCCTAGATGGGACTGAAGCTTTCTTT. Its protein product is CASSPLDGTEAFF.

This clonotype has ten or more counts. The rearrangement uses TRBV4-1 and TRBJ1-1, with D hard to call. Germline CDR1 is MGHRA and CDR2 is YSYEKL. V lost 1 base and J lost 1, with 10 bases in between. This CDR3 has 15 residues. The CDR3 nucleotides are TGCGCCAGCAGCCAAGTTACGACGGAGAACACTGAAGCTTTCTTT. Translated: CASSQVTTENTEAFF.

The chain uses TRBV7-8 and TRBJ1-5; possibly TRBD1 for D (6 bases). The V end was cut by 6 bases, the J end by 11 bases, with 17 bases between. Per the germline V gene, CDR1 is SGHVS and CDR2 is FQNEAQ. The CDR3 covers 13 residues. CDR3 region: CASSPADSGSQHF. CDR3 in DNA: TGTGCCAGCAGTCCCGCGGACAGTGGGTCCCAGCATTTT.

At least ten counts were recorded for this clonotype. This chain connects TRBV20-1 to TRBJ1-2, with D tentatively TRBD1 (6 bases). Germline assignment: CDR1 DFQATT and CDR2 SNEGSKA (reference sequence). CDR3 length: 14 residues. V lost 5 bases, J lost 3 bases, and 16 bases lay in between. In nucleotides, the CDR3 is TGCAGTGCTTCACCCACAGGGAGGGACTATGGCTACACCTTC. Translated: CSASPTGRDYGYTF.

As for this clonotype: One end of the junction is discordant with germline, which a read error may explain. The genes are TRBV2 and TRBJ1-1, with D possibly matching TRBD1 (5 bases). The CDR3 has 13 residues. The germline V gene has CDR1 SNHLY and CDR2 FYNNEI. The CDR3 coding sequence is TGTGTCGGCACGGTAGGGGTGGGCACTGGAGCTTTCTTT. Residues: CVGTVGVGTGAFF.

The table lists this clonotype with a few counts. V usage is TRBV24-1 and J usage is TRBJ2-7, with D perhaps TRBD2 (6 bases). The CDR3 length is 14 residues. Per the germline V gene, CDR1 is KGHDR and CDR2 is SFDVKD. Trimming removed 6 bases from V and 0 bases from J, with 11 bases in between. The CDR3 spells CATSSSGSSYEQYF. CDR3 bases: TGTGCCACCAGTAGTAGCGGCAGCTCCTACGAGCAGTACTTC.

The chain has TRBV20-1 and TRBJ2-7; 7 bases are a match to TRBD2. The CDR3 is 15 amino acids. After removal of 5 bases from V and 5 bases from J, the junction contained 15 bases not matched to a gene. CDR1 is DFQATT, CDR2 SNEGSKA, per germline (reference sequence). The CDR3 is CSARLSGTMSHEQYF. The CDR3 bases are TGCAGTGCTCGACTTTCCGGGACTATGAGTCACGAGCAGTACTTC.

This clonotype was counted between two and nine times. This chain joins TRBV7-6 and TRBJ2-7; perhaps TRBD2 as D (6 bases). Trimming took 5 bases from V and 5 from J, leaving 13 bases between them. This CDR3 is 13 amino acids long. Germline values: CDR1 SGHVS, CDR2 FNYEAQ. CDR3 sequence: CASSPGTWDEQYF. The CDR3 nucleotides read TGTGCCAGCAGCCCTGGGACTTGGGACGAGCAGTACTTC.

The CDR3 reads CASARDSVYEQYF. In DNA, the CDR3 is TGCGCCAGCGCGAGGGACTCCGTCTACGAGCAGTACTTC. This rearrangement joins TRBV5-1 to TRBJ2-7, with D tentatively TRBD2 (6 bases). Trimming pared 7 bases from V and 3 bases from J, leaving 14 bases between. Germline V gives CDR1 SGHRS, CDR2 YFSETQ. The CDR3 covers 13 residues.

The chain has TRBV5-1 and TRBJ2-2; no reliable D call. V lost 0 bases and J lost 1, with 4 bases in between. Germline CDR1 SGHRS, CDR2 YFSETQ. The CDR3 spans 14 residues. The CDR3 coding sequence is TGCGCCAGCAGCTTGGTGGTGAACACCGGGGAGCTGTTTTTT. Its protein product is CASSLVVNTGELFF.

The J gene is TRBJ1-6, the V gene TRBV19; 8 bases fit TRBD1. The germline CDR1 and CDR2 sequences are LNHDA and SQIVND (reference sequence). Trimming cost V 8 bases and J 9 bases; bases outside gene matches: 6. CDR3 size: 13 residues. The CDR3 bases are TGTGCCAGTCAGGACAGGGAAGGTTCACCCCTCCACTTT. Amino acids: CASQDREGSPLHF. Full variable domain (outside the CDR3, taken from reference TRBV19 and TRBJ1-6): DGGITQSPKYLFRKEGQNVTLSCEQNLNHDAMYWYRQDPGQGLRLIYYSQIVNDFQKGDIAEGYSVSREKKESFPLTVTSAQKNPTAFYLCASQDREGSPLHFGNGTRLTVT.

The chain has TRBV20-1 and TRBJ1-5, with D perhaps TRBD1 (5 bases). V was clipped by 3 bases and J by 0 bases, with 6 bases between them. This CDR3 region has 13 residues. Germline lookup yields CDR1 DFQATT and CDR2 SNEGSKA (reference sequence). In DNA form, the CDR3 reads TGCAGTGCTAGCAGGGATAGCAATCAGCCCCAGCATTTT. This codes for CSASRDSNQPQHF.

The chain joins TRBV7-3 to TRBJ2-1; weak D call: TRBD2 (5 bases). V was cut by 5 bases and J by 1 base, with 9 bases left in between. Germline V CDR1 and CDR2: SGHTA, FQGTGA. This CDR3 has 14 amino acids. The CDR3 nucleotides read TGTGCCAGCAGCCCCCAGCGGTCCTACAATGAGCAGTTCTTC. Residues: CASSPQRSYNEQFF.

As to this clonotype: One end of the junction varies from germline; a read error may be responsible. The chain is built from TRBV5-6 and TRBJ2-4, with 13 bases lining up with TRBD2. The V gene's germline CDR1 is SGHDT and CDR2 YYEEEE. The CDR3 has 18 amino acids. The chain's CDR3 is CASSLATSGGVTKNTQYF. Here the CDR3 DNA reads TGTGCCAGCAGCTTGGCAACTAGCGGGGGGGTGACCAAAAACACTCAGTACTTC.

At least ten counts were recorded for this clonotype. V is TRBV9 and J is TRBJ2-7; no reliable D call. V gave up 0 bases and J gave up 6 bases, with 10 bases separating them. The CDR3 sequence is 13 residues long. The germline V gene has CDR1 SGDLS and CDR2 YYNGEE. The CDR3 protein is CASSVGASGEQYF. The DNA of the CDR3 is TGTGCCAGCAGCGTAGGGGCATCGGGCGAGCAGTACTTC.

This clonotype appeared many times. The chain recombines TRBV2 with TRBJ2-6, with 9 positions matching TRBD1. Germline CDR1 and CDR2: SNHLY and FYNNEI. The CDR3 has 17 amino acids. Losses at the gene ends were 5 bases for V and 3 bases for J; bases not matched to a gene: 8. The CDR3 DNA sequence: TGTGCCAGCAGTCCGGACAGGGGTGGGGATGGGGCCAACGTCCTGACTTTC. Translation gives CASSPDRGGDGANVLTF.

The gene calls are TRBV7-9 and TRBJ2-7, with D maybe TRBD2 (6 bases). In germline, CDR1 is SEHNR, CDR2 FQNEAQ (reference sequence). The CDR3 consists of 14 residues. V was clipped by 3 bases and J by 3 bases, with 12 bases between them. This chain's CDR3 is CASSLTGVDYEQYF. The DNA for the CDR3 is TGTGCCAGCAGCTTGACGGGAGTGGACTACGAGCAGTACTTC.

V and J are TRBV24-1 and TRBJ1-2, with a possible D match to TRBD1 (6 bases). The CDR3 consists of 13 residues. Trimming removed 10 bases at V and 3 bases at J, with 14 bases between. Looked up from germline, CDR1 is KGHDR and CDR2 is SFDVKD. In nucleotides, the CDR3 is TGTGCCACTAGTAAAGGGGGTTACTATGGCTACACCTTC. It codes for CATSKGGYYGYTF.

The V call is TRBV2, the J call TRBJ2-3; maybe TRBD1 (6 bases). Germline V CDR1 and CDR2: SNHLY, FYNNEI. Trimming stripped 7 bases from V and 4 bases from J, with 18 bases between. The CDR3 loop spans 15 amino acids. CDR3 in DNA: TGTGCCAGCAAGGGAACAGGGTGGGCCTCAGATACGCAGTATTTT. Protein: CASKGTGWASDTQYF.

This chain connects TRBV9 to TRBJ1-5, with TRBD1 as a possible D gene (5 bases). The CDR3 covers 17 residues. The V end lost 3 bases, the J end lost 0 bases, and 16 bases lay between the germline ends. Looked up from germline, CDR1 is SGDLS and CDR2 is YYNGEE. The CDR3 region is CASSARARLSSNQPQHF. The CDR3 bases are TGTGCCAGCAGCGCCAGGGCCCGCTTAAGTAGCAATCAGCCCCAGCATTTT. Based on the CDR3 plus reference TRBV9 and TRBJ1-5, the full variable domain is DSGVTQTPKHLITATGQRVTLRCSPRSGDLSVYWYQQSLDQGLQFLIQYYNGEERAKGNILERFSAQQFPDLHSELNLSSLELGDSALYFCASSARARLSSNQPQHFGDGTRLSIL.

CDR3 sequence: CSARDQHEQFF. The CDR3 coding sequence is TGCAGTGCTAGAGATCAGCATGAGCAGTTCTTC. The genes are TRBV20-1 and TRBJ2-1; D ambiguous. Germline CDR1 DFQATT, CDR2 SNEGSKA (reference sequence). CDR3 length: 11 residues. The V end lost 0 bases, the J end lost 8 bases, and 5 bases lay between the germline ends.

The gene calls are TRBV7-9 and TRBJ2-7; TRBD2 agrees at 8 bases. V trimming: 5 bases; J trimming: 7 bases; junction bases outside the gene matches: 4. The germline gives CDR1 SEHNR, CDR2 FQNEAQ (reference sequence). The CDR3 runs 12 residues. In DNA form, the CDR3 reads TGTGCCAGCAGCCTACTAGCGGTTGAGCAGTACTTC. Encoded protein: CASSLLAVEQYF. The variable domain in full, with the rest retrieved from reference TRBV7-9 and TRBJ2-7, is DTGVSQNPRHKITKRGQNVTFRCDPISEHNRLYWYRQTLGQGPEFLTYFQNEAQLEKSRLLSDRFSAERPKGSFSTLEIQRTEQGDSAMYLCASSLLAVEQYFGPGTRLTVT.

Here the CDR3 reads CASSYGSGANVLTF. CDR3 sequence (DNA): TGTGCCAGCAGTTATGGCTCTGGGGCCAACGTCCTGACTTTC. The gene calls are TRBV6-5 and TRBJ2-6; D is undetermined. V dropped 3 bases and J dropped 0 bases, with 3 bases sitting between them. This CDR3 contains 14 residues. Germline loops: CDR1 MNHEY, CDR2 SVGAGI.

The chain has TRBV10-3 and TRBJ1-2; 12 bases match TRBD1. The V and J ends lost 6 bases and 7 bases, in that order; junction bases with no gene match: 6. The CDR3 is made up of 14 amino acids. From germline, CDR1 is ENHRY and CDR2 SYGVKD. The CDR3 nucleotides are TGTGCCATCAGGGGGGACAGGGGGCAGACTGGCTACACCTTC. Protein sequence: CAIRGDRGQTGYTF.

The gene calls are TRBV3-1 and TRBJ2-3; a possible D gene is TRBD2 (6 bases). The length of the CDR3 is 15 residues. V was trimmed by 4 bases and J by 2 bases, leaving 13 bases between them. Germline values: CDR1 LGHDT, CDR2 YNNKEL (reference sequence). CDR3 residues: CASSPYGSITDTQYF. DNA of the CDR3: TGTGCCAGCAGCCCTTACGGGAGCATCACAGATACGCAGTATTTT.

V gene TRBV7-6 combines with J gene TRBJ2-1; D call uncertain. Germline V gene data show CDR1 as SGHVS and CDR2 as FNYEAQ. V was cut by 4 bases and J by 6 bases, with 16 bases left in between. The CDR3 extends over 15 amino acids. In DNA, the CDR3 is TGTGCCAGCAGCTCCGCCGCCCTGACCGTCAATGAGCAGTTCTTC. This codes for CASSSAALTVNEQFF.